One sample yielded the 28 T cell receptor beta chains listed below, sequenced in a study of beta chain features in type 1 diabetes. What was sequenced were expressed TCRB transcripts, since all of the isolated RNA had been reverse transcribed. Repertoires were generated with immunoSEQ multiplex PCR, while TCRdb's copy carries only in-frame clones and drops some. The repertoire holds roughly 170,000 clones, more than 10% seen once, with 0.62% in the top ten. The sample consisted of central memory CD4+ T cells from blood. The receptors stem from a woman between 18 and 29 years old in good health.

The chain has TRBV5-6 and TRBJ2-1; 8 bases fit TRBD1. The germline gives CDR1 SGHDT, CDR2 YYEEEE. With V trimmed by 2 bases and J by 12 bases, 10 bases remained unmatched. This CDR3 comprises 14 residues. In DNA form, the CDR3 reads TGTGCCAGCAGCTTAGGCCAACTCACAGGGGGGCAGTTCTTC. This sequence encodes CASSLGQLTGGQFF.

This clone was counted a few times. The genes are TRBV18 and TRBJ2-5; D possibly corresponds to TRBD1 (5 bases). The CDR3 totals 15 residues. V lost 3 bases and J 1 base, leaving 12 bases between the germline ends. Per germline, CDR1 KGHSH and CDR2 LQKENI. In nucleotides, the CDR3 is TGTGCCAGCTCACCGCATCAGGGCGCCCAAGAGACCCAGTACTTC. Translation: CASSPHQGAQETQYF.

The chain combines TRBV28 with TRBJ1-5; 8 bases agree with TRBD1. The germline V gene encodes CDR1 MDHEN and CDR2 SYDVKM. V lost 5 bases to trimming and J lost 3 bases; unmatched junction nucleotides: 3. The CDR3 loop spans 14 amino acids. CDR3 DNA sequence: TGTGCCAGCAGTCGGACAGGGTACAATCAGCCCCAGCATTTT. This encodes CASSRTGYNQPQHF.

The V call is TRBV30, the J call TRBJ2-3, with D possibly being TRBD2 (6 bases). Trimming cost V 1 base and J 6 bases, with 11 bases left between them. The CDR3 spans 13 residues. Germline CDR1 GTSNPN, CDR2 SVGIG (reference sequence). CDR3 nucleotides: TGTGCCTGGAGTGCGGGAGCTCAGGATACGCAGTATTTT. It specifies CAWSAGAQDTQYF.

This clone was observed a handful of times. V is TRBV30 and J is TRBJ2-1; D possibly corresponds to TRBD1 (6 bases). This CDR3 contains 15 residues. V lost 0 bases and J 2 bases, leaving 11 bases between the germline ends. In germline, CDR1 is GTSNPN, CDR2 SVGIG (reference sequence). The DNA for the CDR3 is TGTGCCTGGAGTGTACAGGGCGGCGCCTACAATGAGCAGTTCTTC. As protein: CAWSVQGGAYNEQFF.

This clone occurred a few times. Other DNA sequences from this sample encode an identical CDR3 as well. The chain employs TRBV7-2 and TRBJ2-1; D gene ambiguous. Trimming pared 3 bases from V and 5 bases from J, leaving 8 bases between. The CDR3 has 13 residues. From germline, CDR1 is SGHTA and CDR2 FQGNSA. The CDR3 coding sequence is TGTGCCAGCAGCTTTTCGGTTAACAATGAGCAGTTCTTC. The encoded protein is CASSFSVNNEQFF.

This clone was observed a few times. The chain joins TRBV28 to TRBJ2-7, with 8 bases identical to TRBD2. The CDR3 totals 14 residues. The junction had 7 bases not matched to a gene; V was cut back by 2 bases and J by 7 bases. Germline V gene lookup returns CDR1 MDHEN and CDR2 SYDVKM. In nucleotides, the CDR3 is TGTGCCAGCAGTTTAGGCGGGGCGGGGGGAGAGCAGTACTTC. Residues: CASSLGGAGGEQYF.

The V and J genes are TRBV27 and TRBJ2-2; 7 nucleotides align to TRBD1. Per the germline V gene, CDR1 is MNHEY and CDR2 is SMNVEV (reference sequence). V lost 6 bases, J lost 0 bases, and 7 bases stayed unmatched. The CDR3 extends over 16 amino acids. The CDR3 DNA is TGTGCCAGCAGACTCACCGGGACAGCGAACACCGGGGAGCTGTTTTTT. Translating it yields CASRLTGTANTGELFF.

This chain connects TRBV27 to TRBJ1-4; D remains unclear. V lost 6 bases and J lost 10, with 12 bases in between. Germline V gene data show CDR1 as MNHEY and CDR2 as SMNVEV (reference sequence). The CDR3 totals 12 residues. The CDR3 reads CASSGLNRKLFF. Written as DNA, the CDR3 is TGTGCCAGCAGCGGACTCAATAGAAAACTGTTTTTT. The whole variable domain, remainder taken from reference TRBV27 and TRBJ1-4, is EAQVTQNPRYLITVTGKKLTVTCSQNMNHEYMSWYRQDPGLGLRQIYYSMNVEVTDKGDVPEGYKVSRKEKRNFPLILESPSPNQTSLYFCASSGLNRKLFFGSGTQLSVL.

This clone occurred a few times. The chain has TRBV6-5 and TRBJ2-1; a possible D gene is TRBD1 (6 bases). The V and J ends lost 6 bases and 4 bases respectively, with 10 bases between them. Per germline, CDR1 MNHEY and CDR2 SVGAGI. CDR3 length: 13 residues. In DNA form, the CDR3 reads TGTGCCAGCAGCAAACAGGGTTACAATGAGCAGTTCTTC. Translation gives CASSKQGYNEQFF.

The V gene is TRBV5-1, the J gene TRBJ2-1; 9 bases fit TRBD2. CDR3 length equals 15 residues. Looked up from germline, CDR1 is SGHRS and CDR2 is YFSETQ. The J segment lost 6 bases and the V segment lost 1 base, leaving 5 bases of the junction unmatched. The CDR3 nucleotides are TGCGCCAGCAGCTTGATACTAGCGGGCTCCAATGAGCAGTTCTTC. Translating it yields CASSLILAGSNEQFF.

The V call is TRBV9, the J call TRBJ2-7; TRBD2 aligns across 8 bases. This CDR3 region has 14 residues. CDR1 and CDR2 from the germline V gene are SGDLS and YYNGEE. V lost 3 bases and J lost 3; bases outside the gene matches: 5. CDR3 DNA: TGTGCCAGCAGCGGTAGCGGGAACCTCTACGAGCAGTACTTC. Protein product: CASSGSGNLYEQYF.

The chain has TRBV9 and TRBJ2-3, with 7 nucleotides matching TRBD1. J was trimmed by 5 bases and V by 2 bases; bases with no gene match: 2. The CDR3 is made up of 13 amino acids. Germline V gives CDR1 SGDLS, CDR2 YYNGEE. The CDR3 reads CASSVDRVDTQYF. Here the CDR3 DNA reads TGTGCCAGCAGCGTCGACAGGGTAGATACGCAGTATTTT.

The table lists this clone with a few counts. This chain joins TRBV4-2 and TRBJ2-1, with 10 positions matching TRBD1. The CDR3 has 13 residues. The ends lost 8 bases at V and 9 bases at J; junction bases unmatched: 7. Germline V gene data show CDR1 as LGHNA and CDR2 as YNFKEQ. CDR3 coding DNA: TGTGCCAGCCTGAGGACAGGGGGTAGTGAGCAGTTCTTC. Its translation is CASLRTGGSEQFF.

This clone was detected a few times. The chain employs TRBV30 and TRBJ1-5, with 8 nucleotides matching TRBD1. Germline loops: CDR1 GTSNPN, CDR2 SVGIG (reference sequence). This CDR3 region has 14 residues. V lost 5 bases to trimming and J lost 0 bases; unmatched junction nucleotides: 3. CDR3 bases: TGTGCCTGGGACAGGGGAAATAGCAATCAGCCCCAGCATTTT. Its protein is CAWDRGNSNQPQHF. Based on the CDR3 plus reference TRBV30 and TRBJ1-5, the full variable domain is SQTIHQWPATLVQPVGSPLSLECTVEGTSNPNLYWYRQAAGRGLQLLFYSVGIGQISSEVPQNLSASRPQDRQFILSSKKLLLSDSGFYLCAWDRGNSNQPQHFGDGTRLSIL.

Comments on this clone: One end of the junction is discordant with germline, which a read error may explain. The chain joins TRBV29-1 to TRBJ2-7, with D possibly being TRBD2 (6 bases). Germline V lookup: CDR1 SQVTM, CDR2 ANQGSEA. The CDR3 is 12 amino acids. CDR3 sequence (DNA): TGCAGCGTTGGATTTGAACCGGGACTCCTTTCTTTC. The encoded protein is CSVGFEPGLLSF.

V usage is TRBV7-2 and J usage is TRBJ2-1; 15 bases line up with TRBD2. Germline assignment: CDR1 SGHTA and CDR2 FQGNSA. The junction had 3 bases not matched to a gene; V was cut back by 4 bases and J by 8 bases. This CDR3 contains 15 residues. The CDR3 DNA reads as TGTGCCAGCAGCTCACGGACTAGCGGGAGGGATGAGCAGTTCTTC. Translation gives CASSSRTSGRDEQFF.

Concerning this clone itself: The sample contains more than one DNA sequence encoding this CDR3. The chain is built from TRBV5-4 and TRBJ2-5, with TRBD1 matching over 9 bases. Germline V lookup: CDR1 SGHNT, CDR2 YYREEE (reference sequence). Trimming at V came to 2 bases and at J to 5 bases, leaving 1 base not matched to a gene. The CDR3 has 13 residues. CDR3 protein: CASSFDRGETQYF. CDR3 bases: TGTGCCAGCAGCTTCGACAGGGGGGAGACCCAGTACTTC.

The chain uses TRBV6-5 and TRBJ2-7; perhaps TRBD1 as D (6 bases). The germline V gene has CDR1 MNHEY and CDR2 SVGAGI. V gave up 4 bases and J gave up 3 bases, with 19 bases separating them. This CDR3 is built from 16 residues. CDR3 DNA sequence: TGTGCCAGCAGTTCACTCGCCGGGACAAGGAACTACGAGCAGTACTTC. It translates to CASSSLAGTRNYEQYF.

This clone appeared a few times. The V and J genes are TRBV30 and TRBJ2-3; D not certain. V shed 1 base and J shed 0 bases, with 11 bases lying between them. CDR1 and CDR2 from the germline V gene are GTSNPN and SVGIG (reference sequence). The CDR3 runs to 15 residues. The CDR3 nucleotides read TGTGCCTGGAGTGAAGCCCGCTTAAGCACAGATACGCAGTATTTT. It yields the protein CAWSEARLSTDTQYF.

The chain uses TRBV19 and TRBJ2-1; D remains unclear. From germline, CDR1 is LNHDA and CDR2 SQIVND (reference sequence). This CDR3 region has 15 residues. V was trimmed by 5 bases and J by 8 bases, leaving 19 bases between them. The CDR3 is CASSYARPGLDEQFF. In DNA form, the CDR3 reads TGTGCCAGTAGTTACGCACGACCAGGTCTGGATGAGCAGTTCTTC.

V gene TRBV27 combines with J gene TRBJ2-5; tentative D call: TRBD2 (6 bases). With 2 bases removed from V and 5 bases from J, the gap between germline ends came to 15 bases. CDR3 length: 15 residues. Germline CDR1 MNHEY, CDR2 SMNVEV (reference sequence). The CDR3 DNA reads TGTGCCAGCAGTTTAAGACTAGTTGCGATTGAGACCCAGTACTTC. Translation gives CASSLRLVAIETQYF.

A few counts support this clone. The chain carries TRBV28 and TRBJ2-7; 7 bases agree with TRBD2. The length of the CDR3 is 15 residues. CDR1 is MDHEN, CDR2 SYDVKM, per germline. Trimming took 5 bases from V and 7 from J; bases not matched to a gene: 14. Written as DNA, the CDR3 is TGTGCCAGCAGTACCCTGGGAGGGGCGACACGGGAGCAGTACTTC. This encodes CASSTLGGATREQYF.

This clone was picked up a small number of times. The chain couples TRBV7-3 to TRBJ2-1; 7 positions match TRBD2. The CDR3 totals 14 residues. Per germline, CDR1 SGHTA and CDR2 FQGTGA. J was trimmed by 6 bases and V by 3 bases; bases with no gene match: 5. The CDR3 DNA sequence: TGTGCCAGCAGCTTCGCCAGCGGGACCAATGAGCAGTTCTTC. Protein product: CASSFASGTNEQFF.

The V call is TRBV15, the J call TRBJ2-5; D is uncertain. Deletions cut 0 bases from V and 5 bases from J, with 7 bases between. This CDR3 is built from 13 residues. Germline loops: CDR1 LNHNV, CDR2 YYDKDF (reference sequence). As DNA, the CDR3 is TGTGCCACCAGCAGAGATCAGGTGGAGACCCAGTACTTC. Amino acid sequence: CATSRDQVETQYF.

This clone occurred a few times. This chain uses TRBV15 with TRBJ2-7; 10 nucleotides align to TRBD1. V shed 1 base, J shed 4 bases, and the junction held 7 bases outside the gene matches. CDR1 LNHNV and CDR2 YYDKDF come from the germline V gene (reference sequence). The CDR3 runs 16 residues. DNA for the CDR3: TGTGCCACCAGCAGAGGACTATGGACAGGGGGTTACGAGCAGTACTTC. It yields the protein CATSRGLWTGGYEQYF.

This chain links TRBV19 with TRBJ1-5, with 9 bases identical to TRBD1. The germline V gene has CDR1 LNHDA and CDR2 SQIVND (reference sequence). The CDR3 loop spans 14 amino acids. With 8 bases clipped from V and 6 bases from J, the junction kept 8 bases outside the gene matches. The CDR3 bases are TGTGCCAGTTTCCCGGGACAGGGTTTTCAGCCCCAGCATTTT. Its protein is CASFPGQGFQPQHF.

V gene TRBV10-3 combines with J gene TRBJ2-7; the match to TRBD2 covers 14 bases. Looked up from germline, CDR1 is ENHRY and CDR2 is SYGVKD. V lost 4 bases and J lost 6; bases outside the gene matches: 5. This CDR3 contains 15 residues. The CDR3: CAISGTSGRPGEQYF. The DNA for the CDR3 is TGTGCCATCAGTGGGACTAGCGGGAGGCCGGGCGAGCAGTACTTC.